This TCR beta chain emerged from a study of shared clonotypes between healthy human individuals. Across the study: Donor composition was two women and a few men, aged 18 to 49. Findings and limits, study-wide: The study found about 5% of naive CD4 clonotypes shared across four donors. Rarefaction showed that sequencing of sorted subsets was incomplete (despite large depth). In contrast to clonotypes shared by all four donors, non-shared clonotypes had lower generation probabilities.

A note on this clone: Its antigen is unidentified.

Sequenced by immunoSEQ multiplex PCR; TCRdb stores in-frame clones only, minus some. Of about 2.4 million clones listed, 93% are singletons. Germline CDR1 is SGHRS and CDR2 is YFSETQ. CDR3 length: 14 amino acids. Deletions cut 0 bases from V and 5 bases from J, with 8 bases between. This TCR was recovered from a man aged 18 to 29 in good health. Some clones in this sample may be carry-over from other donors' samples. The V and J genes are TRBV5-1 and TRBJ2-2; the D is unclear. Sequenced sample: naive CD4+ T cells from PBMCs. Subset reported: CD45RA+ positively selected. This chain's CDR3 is CASSLEIITGELFF. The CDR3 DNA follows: TGCGCCAGCAGCTTGGAAATCATTACCGGGGAGCTGTTTTTT.